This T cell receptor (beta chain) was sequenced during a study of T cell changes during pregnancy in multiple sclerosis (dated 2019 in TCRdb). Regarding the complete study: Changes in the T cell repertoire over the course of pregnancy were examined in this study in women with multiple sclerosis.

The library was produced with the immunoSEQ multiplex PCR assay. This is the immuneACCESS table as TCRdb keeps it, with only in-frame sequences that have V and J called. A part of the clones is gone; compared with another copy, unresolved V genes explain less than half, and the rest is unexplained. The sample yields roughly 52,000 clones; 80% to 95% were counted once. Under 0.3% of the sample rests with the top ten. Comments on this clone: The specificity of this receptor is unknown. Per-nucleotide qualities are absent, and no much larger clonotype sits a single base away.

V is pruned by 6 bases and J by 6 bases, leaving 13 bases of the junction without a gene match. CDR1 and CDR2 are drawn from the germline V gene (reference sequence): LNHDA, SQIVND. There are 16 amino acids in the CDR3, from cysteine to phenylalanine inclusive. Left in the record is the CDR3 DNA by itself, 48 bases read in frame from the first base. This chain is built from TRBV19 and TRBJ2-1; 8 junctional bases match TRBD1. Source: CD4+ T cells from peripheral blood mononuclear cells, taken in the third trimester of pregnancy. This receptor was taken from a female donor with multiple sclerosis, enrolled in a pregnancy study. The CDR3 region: CASRTRPETGVNEQFF. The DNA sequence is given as TGTGCCAGTAGGACTAGACCCGAGACAGGGGTCAATGAGCAGTTCTTC.